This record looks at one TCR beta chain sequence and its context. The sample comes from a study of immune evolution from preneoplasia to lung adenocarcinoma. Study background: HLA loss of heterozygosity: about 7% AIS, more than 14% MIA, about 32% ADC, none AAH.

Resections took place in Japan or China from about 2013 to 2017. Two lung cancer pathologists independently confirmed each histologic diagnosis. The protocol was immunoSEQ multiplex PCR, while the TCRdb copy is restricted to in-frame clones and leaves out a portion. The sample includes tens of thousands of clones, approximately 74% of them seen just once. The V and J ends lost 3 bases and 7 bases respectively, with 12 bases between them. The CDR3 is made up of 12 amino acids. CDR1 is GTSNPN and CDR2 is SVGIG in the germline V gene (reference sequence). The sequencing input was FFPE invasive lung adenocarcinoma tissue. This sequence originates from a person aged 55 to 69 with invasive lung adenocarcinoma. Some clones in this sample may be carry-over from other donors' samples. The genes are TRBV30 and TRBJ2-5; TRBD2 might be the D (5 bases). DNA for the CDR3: TGTGCCTGGAGGAGAGGGTCTGGGACCCAGTACTTC. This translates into CAWRRGSGTQYF. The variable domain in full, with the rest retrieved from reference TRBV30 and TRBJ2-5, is SQTIHQWPATLVQPVGSPLSLECTVEGTSNPNLYWYRQAAGRGLQLLFYSVGIGQISSEVPQNLSASRPQDRQFILSSKKLLLSDSGFYLCAWRRGSGTQYFGPGTRLLVL.